This T cell receptor (beta chain) comes out of a study of blood T cell repertoires in COVID-19. The overall study: COVID-19 samples collected from the United States, Italy and Spain covered acute and convalescent phases. The cDNA or gDNA used as material had been derived from T cells, B-cell-depleted T cells, or PBMCs.

The CDR3 runs to 14 residues. J was trimmed by 8 bases and V by 4 bases; bases with no gene match: 7. Germline V gene lookup returns CDR1 SGHRS and CDR2 YFSETQ. In the authors' workflow: Nucleated cell number was recorded as an estimate derived from reference gene primer amplification. Assay used: immunoSEQ multiplex PCR; TCRdb lists only in-frame clones, some missing. V and J calls and clone size are as listed in that table; D and trimming were resolved from the DNA. This sample has nearly 200,000 clones, with 70% to 85% found just once. Specimen: peripheral blood. The clonotype was recovered from a human donor with acute or convalescent COVID-19. The donor label of this sample is uncertain. This rearrangement joins TRBV5-1 to TRBJ2-3; 10 bases fit TRBD1. The CDR3 DNA sequence: TGCGCCAGCAGCGTCGGACAGGGGGGAGGTACGCAGTATTTT. Its translation: CASSVGQGGGTQYF.